This record looks at one T cell receptor (beta chain) sequence and its context. This clone was seen once. No cognate antigen has been identified for it. The input lacks base qualities; no much larger clone sits a single base away. TCRbeta CDR3 regions were amplified from genomic DNA using the immunoSEQ Assay, a bias-controlled multiplex PCR. For the original study's pipeline: The number of nucleated cells in each sample was estimated by amplification of reference gene primers within the assay. To quantify the absolute abundance of each unique TCRbeta CDR3 rearrangement, sequence reads were collapsed and filtered. For each sample, productive Simpson clonality was calculated by taking the square root of Simpson's diversity index across productive rearrangements. This immuneACCESS table, as held by TCRdb, lists in-frame sequences with V and J called but not all clones. Of the missing ones, under half trace to an unresolved V gene in checked studies; the others have no known cause. The D gene and trimming were derived from the DNA, and the V and J assignments and clone size from that table. Here the sample has over 110,000 clones; over 75% occur a single time. The ten largest clonotypes hold roughly 3.9% of the sample.

Reading from cysteine to phenylalanine, the CDR3 counts 16 amino acids. Only the CDR3 DNA is retained, 48 bases long and in frame from the first base. From the germline V gene, CDR1 is SGHDN and CDR2 is FVKESK. V has 1 base trimmed and J has 1 base trimmed; junction bases matching no gene number 6. These data come from a study of blood T cell repertoires in COVID-19 (dated by TCRdb to about 2020). Study-wide context: For ImmuneRACE Cohort 3, a participant was defined as recovered based on two consecutive negative NP/OP PCR tests, clearance by a healthcare professional, or resolution of symptoms. The collaborator samples originated in the United States, Italy and Spain and spanned the acute and convalescent phases of COVID-19. The prospective study material was composed of cDNA or gDNA derived from T cells, B-cell-depleted T cells, or PBMCs. The dataset comprised deeply sampled blood TCRbeta repertoires from subjects exposed to, actively infected with, or recovered from COVID-19. The repertoires were released in a freely available public database meant as a resource for research on the immune response to SARS-CoV-2. The samples were drawn from the first 160 participants of the ongoing ImmuneRACE study and from 1,200 or so subjects provided by 6 global collaborators. The sample metadata nearly always contained a de-identified subject ID, COVID-19 status, age in years and sex. Where available, HLA class I and class II types were taken from metadata supplied by the sample provider and were not determined by assay-based typing. The paper as a whole reports these results and caveats: The quantity of clinical and demographic metadata differed by source and by participant and was supplied without curation.

In the prospective study, participants were roughly 18 to 95 years old, resided in 25 or so geographic areas of the United States, and were enrolled through a virtual design. In the prospective study, participants were assigned to cohorts based on the clinical history participants reported in a screening survey and a study questionnaire. In the prospective study, whole blood, serum and a nasopharyngeal or oropharyngeal swab were collected from each participant by mobile phlebotomists. Prospective study participants could optionally give additional blood draws and questionnaires over an approximately 2-month period. Blood samples from the prospective study were shipped frozen or at room temperature prior to DNA extraction.

This receptor was obtained from a man between 45 and 60 years old in a cohort exposed to, infected with or recovered from COVID-19 (not recorded which). This receptor chain uses TRBV14 and TRBJ2-7, with 8 bases matching TRBD1. The sample was PBMCs or T cells enriched from blood (not recorded which). The DNA reads TGTGCCAGCAGCCAAGTGGGCCAGGGGGCGTCCTACGAGCAGTACTTC. It specifies CASSQVGQGASYEQYF.